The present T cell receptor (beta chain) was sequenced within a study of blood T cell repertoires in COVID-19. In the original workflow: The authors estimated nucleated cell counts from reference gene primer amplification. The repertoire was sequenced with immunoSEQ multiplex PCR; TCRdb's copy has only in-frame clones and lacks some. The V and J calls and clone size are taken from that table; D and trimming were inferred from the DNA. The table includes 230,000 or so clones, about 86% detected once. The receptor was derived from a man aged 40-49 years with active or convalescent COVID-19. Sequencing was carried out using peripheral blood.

CDR3 residues: CASSPRELGIEAFF. The CDR3 DNA is TGTGCCAGCAGCCCCCGGGAGCTGGGCATTGAAGCTTTCTTT. The chain links TRBV14 to TRBJ1-1; no definite D call. Per the germline V gene, CDR1 is SGHDN and CDR2 is FVKESK. The CDR3 spans 14 residues. Deletions cut 4 bases from V and 7 bases from J, with 16 bases between.